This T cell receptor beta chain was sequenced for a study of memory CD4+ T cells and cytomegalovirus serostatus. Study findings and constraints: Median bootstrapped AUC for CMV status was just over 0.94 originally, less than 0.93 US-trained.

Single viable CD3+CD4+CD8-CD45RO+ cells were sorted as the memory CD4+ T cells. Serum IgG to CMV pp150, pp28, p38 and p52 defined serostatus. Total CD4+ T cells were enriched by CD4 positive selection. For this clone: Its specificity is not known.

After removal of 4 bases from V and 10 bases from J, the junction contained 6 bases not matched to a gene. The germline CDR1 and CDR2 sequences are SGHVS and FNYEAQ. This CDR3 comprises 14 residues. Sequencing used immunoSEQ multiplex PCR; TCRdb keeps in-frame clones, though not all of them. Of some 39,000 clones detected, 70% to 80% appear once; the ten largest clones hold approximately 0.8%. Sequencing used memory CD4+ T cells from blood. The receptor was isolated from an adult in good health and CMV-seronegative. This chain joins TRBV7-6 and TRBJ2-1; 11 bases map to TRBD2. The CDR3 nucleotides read TGTGCCAGCAGCTCCGGGACTAGCGGAGCCGAGCAGTTCTTC. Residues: CASSSGTSGAEQFF.